The 27 T cell receptor beta chains below come from one sample, sequenced in a study of post-analysis software for immune sequencing data (dated by TCRdb to the mid-2010s). The library was prepared using PCR. The sequencing machine was an Illumina HiSeq 2500. Unique molecular identifiers were incorporated into TCR beta cDNA libraries to reduce PCR and sequencing biases. The public sequencing data were trimmed at Q25 with fastp and processed into clonotypes with MiXCR by TCRdb, which kept only in-frame beta chains. Rows are unified per CDR3 protein, each entry keeping the most common DNA and genes. The sample yields hundreds of thousands of distinct CDR3 sequences; 55% to 60% were counted once. Of the sample, about 11% is held by the ten largest clones. These receptors' targets are unknown. What the work shows at the level of the full study, not this receptor alone: A handful of TRBV segments, including TRBV5-6, TRBV5-1 and TRBV20-1, were significantly more frequent in patients than controls.

What was sequenced was blood. The receptors originated from a girl under 10 years old with multiple sclerosis.

This chain connects TRBV5-1 to TRBJ2-2, with D maybe TRBD1 (6 bases). Trimming took 4 bases from V and 2 from J, leaving 12 bases between them. Germline values: CDR1 SGHRS, CDR2 YFSETQ. There are 15 residues in the CDR3. For the CDR3, the DNA is TGCGCCAGCAGCGTAACAGGGCAAAACACCGGGGAGCTGTTTTTT. This sequence encodes CASSVTGQNTGELFF.

This clonotype occurred a few times. J is TRBJ2-5 and V is TRBV6-6; D remains ambiguous. V was shortened by 7 bases and J by 5 bases, with 14 bases between the two germline ends. Germline CDR1 is MNHNY and CDR2 is SVGAGI (reference sequence). The CDR3 is 13 residues long. Written as DNA, the CDR3 is TGTGCCAGCACGGTTTTCGGTTTGGAGACCCAGTACTTC. Amino acids: CASTVFGLETQYF.

The V gene is TRBV27, the J gene TRBJ2-4; no firm D call. This CDR3 spans 16 amino acids. Between the trimmed V and J ends, which lost 5 bases and 0 bases, there was a span of 14 bases. Germline V CDR1 and CDR2: MNHEY, SMNVEV (reference sequence). The CDR3 sequence: CASSPTPTLAKNIQYF. CDR3 coding DNA: TGTGCCAGCAGTCCCACCCCGACATTAGCCAAAAACATTCAGTACTTC.

V usage is TRBV12-3 or TRBV12-4 and J usage is TRBJ2-3, with TRBD1 as a possible D gene (6 bases). Trimming pared 6 bases from V and 3 bases from J, leaving 10 bases between. This CDR3 spans 13 amino acids. The CDR3 protein is CASRTQGTDTQYF. The DNA of the CDR3 is TGTGCCAGCAGGACCCAGGGGACAGATACGCAGTATTTT.

The sample holds a few counts of this clonotype. This rearrangement joins TRBV4-2 to TRBJ1-2; 7 bases align to TRBD1. The CDR3 is made up of 14 amino acids. The germline V gene has CDR1 LGHNA and CDR2 YNFKEQ. V lost 3 bases to trimming and J lost 10 bases; unmatched junction nucleotides: 11. This chain's CDR3 is CASSHAGQNDVYTF. CDR3 coding DNA: TGTGCCAGCAGCCATGCGGGACAGAATGATGTCTACACCTTC.

J is TRBJ2-1 and V is TRBV11-2, with 8 bases fitting TRBD1. CDR1 SGHAT and CDR2 FQNNGV come from the germline V gene. V gave up 2 bases and J gave up 9 bases; unmatched junction bases: 9. The CDR3 extends over 15 amino acids. CDR3 protein: CASSLPLTGAGEQFF. The CDR3 DNA reads as TGTGCCAGCAGCTTACCCCTGACAGGGGCGGGTGAGCAGTTCTTC.

The chain is built from TRBV20-1 and TRBJ2-1, with a tentative D call TRBD2 (6 bases). The CDR3 runs 15 residues. CDR1 DFQATT and CDR2 SNEGSKA come from the germline V gene (reference sequence). V gave up 1 base and J gave up 1 base, with 11 bases separating them. CDR3 loop: CSARVPGESYNEQFF. The CDR3, as DNA: TGCAGTGCTAGAGTCCCGGGAGAGTCCTACAATGAGCAGTTCTTC.

The chain uses TRBV19 and TRBJ1-2; the D gene is possibly TRBD1 (6 bases). Germline values: CDR1 LNHDA, CDR2 SQIVND (reference sequence). The ends were cut back, 0 bases at V and 7 bases at J, with 15 bases in the middle. The CDR3 consists of 15 residues. The CDR3 here is CASSIEGRGARGYTF. The CDR3, as DNA: TGTGCCAGTAGTATAGAGGGGCGGGGGGCGCGTGGCTACACCTTC.

The rearrangement links TRBV7-9 to TRBJ2-3; 7 bases are a match to TRBD1. V was pared by 6 bases and J by 2 bases, with 5 bases of the junction left unmatched. Germline V gives CDR1 SEHNR, CDR2 FQNEAQ (reference sequence). The CDR3 spans 14 residues. CDR3 coding DNA: TGTGCCAGCAGTCGGGACAGCTTCACAGATACGCAGTATTTT. This sequence encodes CASSRDSFTDTQYF.

This rearrangement joins TRBV18 to TRBJ2-7, with 7 bases lining up with TRBD2. In germline, CDR1 is KGHSH, CDR2 LQKENI. The V and J ends lost 4 bases and 0 bases, in that order; junction bases with no gene match: 9. CDR3 length: 16 amino acids. The CDR3 here is CASSQIETSASYEQYF. CDR3 DNA sequence: TGTGCCAGCTCACAAATCGAAACTAGCGCCTCCTACGAGCAGTACTTC.

The chain has TRBV12-3 or TRBV12-4 and TRBJ1-6, with a weak D call TRBD1 (5 bases). The length of the CDR3 is 15 residues. V shed 2 bases and J shed 8 bases, with 13 bases lying between them. In nucleotides, the CDR3 is TGTGCCAGCAGTTTATCCCGCGGGGGTCATTCACCCCTCCACTTT. Translating gives CASSLSRGGHSPLHF.

This clonotype was found a few times. The chain links TRBV5-1 to TRBJ1-5; D remains unclear. CDR1 and CDR2 (germline): SGHRS, YFSETQ. Trimming cost V 1 base and J 9 bases, with 8 bases left between them. This CDR3 is built from 12 residues. Written as DNA, the CDR3 is TGCGCCAGCAGCTTGAACGGCCGGCCCCAGCATTTT. It codes for CASSLNGRPQHF.

The V gene is TRBV29-1, the J gene TRBJ2-1, with D perhaps matching TRBD1 (6 bases). CDR1 and CDR2 (germline): SQVTM, ANQGSEA. The CDR3 length is 15 residues. V was cut by 4 bases and J by 0 bases, with 13 bases left in between. The CDR3 is CSVAPDRSSYNEQFF. CDR3 sequence (DNA): TGCAGCGTTGCCCCGGACAGAAGCTCCTACAATGAGCAGTTCTTC.

V gene TRBV20-1 combines with J gene TRBJ2-1; 8 nucleotides match TRBD1. Germline-derived CDR1 and CDR2 are DFQATT and SNEGSKA (reference sequence). V lost 0 bases to trimming and J lost 0 bases; unmatched junction nucleotides: 7. CDR3 length: 17 residues. CDR3 residues: CSARDPTGAFSYNEQFF. In DNA form, the CDR3 reads TGCAGTGCTAGAGATCCGACAGGGGCCTTCTCCTACAATGAGCAGTTCTTC.

The V gene is TRBV12-3 or TRBV12-4, the J gene TRBJ1-1, with 10 positions matching TRBD1. Trimming took 6 bases from V and 6 from J; bases not matched to a gene: 7. This CDR3 is 14 amino acids long. The CDR3 DNA follows: TGTGCCAGCAGCCCCGACAGGGGGCTGTCTGAAGCTTTCTTT. Translation: CASSPDRGLSEAFF.

The genes are TRBV5-1 and TRBJ2-7, with 10 bases fitting TRBD1. Looked up from germline, CDR1 is SGHRS and CDR2 is YFSETQ. The trim removed 4 bases at V and 3 bases at J, leaving 4 bases unmatched. The CDR3 totals 14 residues. CDR3 in DNA: TGCGCCAGCAGCGGGGACAGGGGCAACTACGAGCAGTACTTC. This translates into CASSGDRGNYEQYF.

CDR3 bases: TGTGCCAGCAGCCCCCTCCCCGTGAGGGGCAAGAACACCGGGGAGCTGTTTTTT. Protein: CASSPLPVRGKNTGELFF. J is TRBJ2-2 and V is TRBV11-2, with D perhaps assigned TRBD1 or TRBD2 (5 bases each). Germline V CDR1 and CDR2: SGHAT, FQNNGV. The CDR3 length is 18 residues. V lost 5 bases and J lost 1, with 20 bases in between.

The chain has TRBV20-1 and TRBJ1-4; 7 bases line up with TRBD1. With 3 bases clipped from V and 2 bases from J, the junction kept 3 bases outside the gene matches. Germline V gene sequence: CDR1 DFQATT, CDR2 SNEGSKA (reference sequence). The CDR3 is 14 residues long. The DNA for the CDR3 is TGCAGTGCTAGCACAGGGGCTACTAATGAAAAACTGTTTTTT. Its protein is CSASTGATNEKLFF.

This chain connects TRBV14 to TRBJ2-3; weak D call: TRBD1 (5 bases). Deletions cut 0 bases from V and 0 bases from J, with 10 bases between. Germline values: CDR1 SGHDN, CDR2 FVKESK. This CDR3 region has 16 residues. CDR3 bases: TGTGCCAGCAGCCAAGAAGGCAGGGCCAGCACAGATACGCAGTATTTT. Translated, it gives CASSQEGRASTDTQYF.

This chain uses TRBV6-1 with TRBJ1-4; TRBD1 matches at 7 bases. Germline CDR1 is MNHNS and CDR2 is SASEGT. Trimming removed 6 bases from V and 8 bases from J; junction bases left unmatched: 6. The CDR3 consists of 13 residues. CDR3 amino acids: CASRHRGQEKLFF. The DNA of the CDR3 is TGTGCCAGCAGACACAGGGGTCAAGAAAAACTGTTTTTT.

Here the CDR3 reads CASSRVAGEVYEQYF. The CDR3 DNA follows: TGTGCCAGCAGCCGAGTAGCGGGAGAAGTCTACGAGCAGTACTTC. This chain uses TRBV3-1 with TRBJ2-5, with TRBD2 matching over 9 bases. TRBJ2-7 explains the end of the DNA better; the J call may be wrong. CDR1 is LGHDT and CDR2 is YNNKEL in the germline V gene (reference sequence). This CDR3 has 15 amino acids.

This sequence joins TRBV6-1 and TRBJ2-3; 9 positions agree with TRBD2. Germline CDR1 reads MNHNS; CDR2 reads SASEGT. Trimming cost V 3 bases and J 3 bases; bases outside gene matches: 10. This CDR3 has 17 amino acids. The CDR3 coding sequence is TGTGCCAGCAGTGATCGTAGCCTAGCGGGAAAAACAGATACGCAGTATTTT. It specifies CASSDRSLAGKTDTQYF.

This chain joins TRBV7-9 and TRBJ2-5; no clear D gene. The V end lost 2 bases, the J end lost 11 bases, and 18 bases lay between the germline ends. CDR1 is SEHNR, CDR2 FQNEAQ, per germline (reference sequence). The CDR3 is 14 amino acids. The CDR3 reads CASSLWAPADVQYF. The CDR3 DNA reads TGTGCCAGCAGCTTATGGGCGCCGGCGGACGTGCAGTACTTC.

This clonotype was detected a few times. The CDR3 spells CASSLWDSSNQPQHF. Here the CDR3 DNA reads TGTGCCAGCAGTTTATGGGACAGTTCCAATCAGCCCCAGCATTTT. The rearrangement links TRBV12-3 or TRBV12-4 to TRBJ1-5; 7 bases map to TRBD1. V was pared by 2 bases and J by 3 bases, with 4 bases of the junction left unmatched. This CDR3 comprises 15 residues.

V and J are TRBV7-9 and TRBJ2-4; tentative D call: TRBD1 (7 bases). Germline lookup yields CDR1 SEHNR and CDR2 FQNEAQ (reference sequence). V was pared by 4 bases and J by 3 bases, with 22 bases between. CDR3 length equals 18 residues. CDR3 in amino acids: CASSSGPEGARGKNIQYF. The CDR3 DNA sequence: TGTGCCAGCAGCTCCGGTCCTGAGGGGGCGCGGGGCAAAAACATTCAGTACTTC.

This clonotype was observed a few times. V is TRBV11-2 and J is TRBJ2-5, with D possibly being TRBD2 (5 bases). The DNA end favors TRBJ2-7, so the J call may be wrong. This CDR3 comprises 14 residues. Looked up from germline, CDR1 is SGHAT and CDR2 is FQNNGV. DNA of the CDR3: TGTGCCAGCAGCTTATTTAGAGGGATAGACGAGCAGTACTTC. Its protein product is CASSLFRGIDEQYF.

This chain joins TRBV10-3 and TRBJ2-3, with D possibly being TRBD2 (6 bases). V lost 7 bases, J lost 1 base, and 15 bases lay in between. Germline loops: CDR1 ENHRY, CDR2 SYGVKD. This CDR3 is 15 amino acids long. The CDR3 sequence is CAITPRGEGTDTQYF. CDR3 nucleotide sequence: TGTGCCATCACGCCCCGCGGGGAGGGCACAGATACGCAGTATTTT.